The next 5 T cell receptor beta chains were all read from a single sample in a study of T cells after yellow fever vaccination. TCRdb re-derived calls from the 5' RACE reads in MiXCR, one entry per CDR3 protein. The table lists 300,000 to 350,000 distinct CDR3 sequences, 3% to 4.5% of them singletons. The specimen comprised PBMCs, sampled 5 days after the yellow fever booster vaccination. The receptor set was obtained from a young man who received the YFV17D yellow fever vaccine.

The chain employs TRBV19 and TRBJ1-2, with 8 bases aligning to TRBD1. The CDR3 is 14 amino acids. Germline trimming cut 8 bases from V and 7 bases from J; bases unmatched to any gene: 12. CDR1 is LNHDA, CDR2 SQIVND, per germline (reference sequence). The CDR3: CASGQGAGGSGYTF. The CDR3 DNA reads TGTGCCAGTGGCCAGGGGGCAGGGGGGTCTGGCTACACCTTC.

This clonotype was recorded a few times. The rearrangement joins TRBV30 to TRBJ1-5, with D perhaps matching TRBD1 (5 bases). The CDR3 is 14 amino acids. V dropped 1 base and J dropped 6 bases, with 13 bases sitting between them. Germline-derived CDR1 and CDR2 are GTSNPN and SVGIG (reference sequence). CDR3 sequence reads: CAWSAGQGVQPQHF. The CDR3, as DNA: TGTGCCTGGAGTGCAGGGCAAGGGGTTCAGCCCCAGCATTTT.

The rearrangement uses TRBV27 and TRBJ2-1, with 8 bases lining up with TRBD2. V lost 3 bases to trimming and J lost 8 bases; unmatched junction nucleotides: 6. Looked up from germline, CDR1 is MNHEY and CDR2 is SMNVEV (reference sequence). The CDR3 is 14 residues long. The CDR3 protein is CASSFAGGRYEQFF. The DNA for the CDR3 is TGTGCCAGCAGTTTTGCGGGGGGCAGGTATGAGCAGTTCTTC.

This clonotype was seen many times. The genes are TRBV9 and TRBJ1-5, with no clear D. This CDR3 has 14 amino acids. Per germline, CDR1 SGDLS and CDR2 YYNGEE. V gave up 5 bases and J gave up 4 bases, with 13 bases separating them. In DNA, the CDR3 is TGTGCCAGCAGTCTTGGGCAGGCAAATCAGCCCCAGCATTTT. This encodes CASSLGQANQPQHF.

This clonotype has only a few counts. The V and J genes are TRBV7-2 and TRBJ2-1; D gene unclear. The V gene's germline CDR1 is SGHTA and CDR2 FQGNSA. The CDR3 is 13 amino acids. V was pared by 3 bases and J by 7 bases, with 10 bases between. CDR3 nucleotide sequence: TGTGCCAGCAGCTTGAATTCGGTTAATGAGCAGTTCTTC. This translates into CASSLNSVNEQFF.